This T cell receptor (beta chain) is from a study of patients and donors after allogeneic stem cell transplantation (dated by TCRdb to about 2020). Trimming takes 5 bases off V and 7 bases off J; junction bases not matched to a gene: 8. Inclusive of the bounding cysteine and phenylalanine, the CDR3 is 15 residues long. The kept DNA is CDR3 alone, 45 bases in frame from the first base. This clonotype was seen only a few times. Its antigen remains unidentified. Nothing much larger sits one base from this clone, and base qualities are not available. The library was produced with RT-PCR. The reads were generated on a NextSeq 550. In-frame beta chains were kept once TCRdb had trimmed the public reads at Q25 with fastp and called clones with MiXCR. Rows are combined by CDR3 protein, so each entry shows the most common genes and DNA. Across this sample there are hundreds of thousands of distinct CDR3 sequences, with 16% seen only once. The ten largest account for roughly 7% of the sample.

The TCR comes from a human donor who was either an allogeneic HSCT recipient or a stem cell or donor lymphocyte infusion donor (not recorded which). It is not recorded whose cells these are; they may come from a transplant donor. The specimen was blood, either unsorted or a sorted T cell fraction (not recorded which). The chain is made from TRBV12-3 or TRBV12-4 and TRBJ1-6, with 7 middle bases fitting TRBD1. The CDR3: CASSTHRGSNSPLHF. The base sequence is TGTGCCAGCAGTACCCACAGGGGCAGCAATTCACCCCTCCACTTT.